This T cell receptor beta chain is from a study of T-cell reconstitution after alpha-beta-depleted transplantation in children. General study findings and limits: Several hundred expanded graft clones reportedly were the source of alpha-beta T cells about two months after transplant. T-cell counts and diversity were attributed mostly to newly produced T cells one year after transplant. From surviving recipient T cells and thymic progenitors came the high day-60 TCRbeta diversity observed in some patients.

CDR1 LNHNV and CDR2 YYDKDF come from the germline V gene (reference sequence). The CDR3 runs 14 residues. Trimming cost V 6 bases and J 7 bases, with 15 bases left between them. The table lists this clonotype with many counts. Its antigen is undetermined. Library preparation (for TCRbeta) was performed with unique molecular identifiers. MiXCR was run by TCRdb on the PCR reads, yielding one entry per CDR3 protein. The table lists 550,000 to 800,000 distinct CDR3 sequences, around 14% of them singletons. The J gene is TRBJ2-2, the V gene TRBV15; D unclear. The source was PBMCs, collected before TCRalphabeta/CD19-depleted stem cell transplant. This sequence originates from a girl aged 2 to 9 with congenital amegakaryocytic thrombocytopenia, due to receive a stem cell transplant. The CDR3 reads CATRKAGVYGELFF. The DNA for the CDR3 is TGTGCCACCAGAAAGGCCGGAGTCTACGGGGAGCTGTTTTTT.